These 2 T cell receptor beta chains were all obtained from the same sample, sequenced in a study of STAT3 mutations in large granular lymphocyte leukemia. Study-level findings and limits: Every T-LGLL patient had at least one immunodominant TCRbeta clonotype.

The antigens for these receptors are not known. Here immunoSEQ multiplex PCR was the method, and the copy in TCRdb shows in-frame clones only, minus some. The table records 17,000 or so clones, about nine tenths of them present only once. Specimen: peripheral blood mononuclear cells. The receptors were sampled from a man aged 55-75 years with T-cell large granular lymphocyte leukemia. Some clones in this sample may be carry-over from other donors' samples.

The genes are TRBV4-3 and TRBJ2-1; 15 bases fit TRBD2. Trimming took 4 bases from V and 7 from J; bases not matched to a gene: 8. The CDR3 runs to 17 residues. Germline V gene data show CDR1 as LGHNA and CDR2 as YSLEER. The CDR3 here is CASSLGLAGGPGNEQFF. CDR3 nucleotide sequence: TGCGCCAGCAGCCTAGGACTAGCGGGAGGGCCTGGGAATGAGCAGTTCTTC.

In the case of this clone: One end of the junction varies from germline; a read error may be responsible. The chain links TRBV5-1 to TRBJ2-3, with 12 positions matching TRBD2. Germline assignment: CDR1 SGHRS and CDR2 YFSETQ. CDR3 size: 16 residues. The CDR3: CASSLGLAGSTDTQYF. CDR3 DNA sequence: TGCGCCAGCAGTTTGGGACTAGCGGGTAGCACAGATACGCAGTATTTT.